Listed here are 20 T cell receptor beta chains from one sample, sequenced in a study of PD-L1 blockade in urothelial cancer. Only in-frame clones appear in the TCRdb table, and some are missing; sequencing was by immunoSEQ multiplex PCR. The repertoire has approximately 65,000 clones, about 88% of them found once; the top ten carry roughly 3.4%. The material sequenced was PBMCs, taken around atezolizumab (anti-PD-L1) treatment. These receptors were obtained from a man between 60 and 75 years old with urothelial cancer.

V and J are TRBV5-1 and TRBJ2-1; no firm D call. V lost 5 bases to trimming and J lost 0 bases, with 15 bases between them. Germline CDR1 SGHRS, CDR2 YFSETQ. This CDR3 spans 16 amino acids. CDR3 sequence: CASRTHGESSYNEQFF. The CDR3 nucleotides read TGCGCCAGCAGGACACACGGTGAAAGCTCCTACAATGAGCAGTTCTTC.

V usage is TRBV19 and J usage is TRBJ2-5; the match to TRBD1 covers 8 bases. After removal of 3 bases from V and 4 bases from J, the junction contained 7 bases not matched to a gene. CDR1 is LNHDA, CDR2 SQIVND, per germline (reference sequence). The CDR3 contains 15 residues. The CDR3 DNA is TGTGCCAGTAGTATGCGGCAGGGGGCTAGAGAGACCCAGTACTTC. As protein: CASSMRQGARETQYF.

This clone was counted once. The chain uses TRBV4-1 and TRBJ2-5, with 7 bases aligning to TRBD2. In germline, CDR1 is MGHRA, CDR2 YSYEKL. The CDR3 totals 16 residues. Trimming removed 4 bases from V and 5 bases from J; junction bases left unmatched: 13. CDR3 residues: CASSPAGISAGETQYF. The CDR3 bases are TGCGCCAGCAGCCCAGCGGGAATCTCGGCTGGGGAGACCCAGTACTTC.

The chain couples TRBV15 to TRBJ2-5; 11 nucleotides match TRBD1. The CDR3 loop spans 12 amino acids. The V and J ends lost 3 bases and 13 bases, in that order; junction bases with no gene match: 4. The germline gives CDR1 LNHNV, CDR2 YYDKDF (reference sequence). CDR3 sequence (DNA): TGTGCCACCAGCAGGGACAGGGGGCAGGGGTACTTC. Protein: CATSRDRGQGYF.

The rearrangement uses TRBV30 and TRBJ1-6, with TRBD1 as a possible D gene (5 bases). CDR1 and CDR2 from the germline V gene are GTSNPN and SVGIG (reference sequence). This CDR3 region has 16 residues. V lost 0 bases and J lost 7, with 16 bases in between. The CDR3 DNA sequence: TGTGCCTGGAGTGTACGGGGGTTAGCGGCGAATTCACCCCTCCACTTT. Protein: CAWSVRGLAANSPLHF.

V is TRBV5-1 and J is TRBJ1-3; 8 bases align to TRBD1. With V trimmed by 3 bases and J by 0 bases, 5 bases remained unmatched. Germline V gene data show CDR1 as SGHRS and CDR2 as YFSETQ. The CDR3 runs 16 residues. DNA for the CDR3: TGCGCCAGCAGCTCTGGACAGGGAAACTCTGGAAACACCATATATTTT. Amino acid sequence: CASSSGQGNSGNTIYF.

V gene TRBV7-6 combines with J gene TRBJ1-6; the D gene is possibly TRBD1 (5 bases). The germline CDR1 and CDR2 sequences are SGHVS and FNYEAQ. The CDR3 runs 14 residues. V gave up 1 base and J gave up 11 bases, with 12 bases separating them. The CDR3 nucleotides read TGTGCCAGCAGCTTAGAAGGGCCAGGGCCACCCCTCCACTTT. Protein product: CASSLEGPGPPLHF.

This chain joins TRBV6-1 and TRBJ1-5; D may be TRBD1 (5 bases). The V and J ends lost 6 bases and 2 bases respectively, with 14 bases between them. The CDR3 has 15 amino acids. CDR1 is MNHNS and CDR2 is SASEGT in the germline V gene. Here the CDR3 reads CASSPGQAGNQPQHF. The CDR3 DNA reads TGTGCCAGCAGCCCAGGGCAGGCGGGCAATCAGCCCCAGCATTTT.

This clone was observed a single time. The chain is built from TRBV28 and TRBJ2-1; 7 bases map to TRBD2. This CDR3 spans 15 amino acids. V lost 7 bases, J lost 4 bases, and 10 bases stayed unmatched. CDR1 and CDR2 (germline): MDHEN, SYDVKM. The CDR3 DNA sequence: TGTGCCAGCACCGAAGATGGGGGGGGATACAATGAGCAGTTCTTC. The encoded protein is CASTEDGGGYNEQFF. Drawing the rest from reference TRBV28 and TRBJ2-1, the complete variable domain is DVKVTQSSRYLVKRTGEKVFLECVQDMDHENMFWYRQDPGLGLRLIYFSYDVKMKEKGDIPEGYSVSREKKERFSLILESASTNQTSMYLCASTEDGGGYNEQFFGPGTRLTVL.

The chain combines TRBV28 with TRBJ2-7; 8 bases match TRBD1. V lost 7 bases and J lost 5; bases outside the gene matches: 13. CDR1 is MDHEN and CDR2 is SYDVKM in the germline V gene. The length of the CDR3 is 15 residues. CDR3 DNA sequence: TGTGCCAGCACCATTGCGGCAGGGGGCCTGGACGAGCAGTACTTC. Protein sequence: CASTIAAGGLDEQYF.

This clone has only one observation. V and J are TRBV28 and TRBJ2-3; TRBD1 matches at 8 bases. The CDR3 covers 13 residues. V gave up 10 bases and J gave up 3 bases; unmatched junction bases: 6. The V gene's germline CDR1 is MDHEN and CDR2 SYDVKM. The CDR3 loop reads CATDRGATDTQYF. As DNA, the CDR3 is TGTGCCACAGACAGGGGTGCGACAGATACGCAGTATTTT.

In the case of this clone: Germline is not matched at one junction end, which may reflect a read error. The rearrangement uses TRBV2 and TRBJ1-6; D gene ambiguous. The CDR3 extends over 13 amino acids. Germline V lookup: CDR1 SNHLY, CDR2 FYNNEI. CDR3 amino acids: CASRSAENSPPHF. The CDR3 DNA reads TGTGCCAGCAGATCGGCGGAGAATTCACCCCCCCACTTT.

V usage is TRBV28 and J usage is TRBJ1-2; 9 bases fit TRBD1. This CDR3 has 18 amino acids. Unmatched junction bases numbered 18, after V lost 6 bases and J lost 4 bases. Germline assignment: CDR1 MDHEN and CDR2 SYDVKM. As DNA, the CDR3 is TGTGCCAGCAGCTCCGGGACAGGGCTTTTTATTATTCTCTATGGCTACACCTTC. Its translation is CASSSGTGLFIILYGYTF.

CDR3 bases: TGTGCCAGCAGTGAAGGACAGGGCAGTTTCAATGAGCAGTTCTTC. Translated: CASSEGQGSFNEQFF. V is TRBV6-1 and J is TRBJ2-1, with 7 bases matching TRBD1. Germline loops: CDR1 MNHNS, CDR2 SASEGT. With 1 base clipped from V and 6 bases from J, the junction kept 6 bases outside the gene matches. This CDR3 has 15 amino acids.

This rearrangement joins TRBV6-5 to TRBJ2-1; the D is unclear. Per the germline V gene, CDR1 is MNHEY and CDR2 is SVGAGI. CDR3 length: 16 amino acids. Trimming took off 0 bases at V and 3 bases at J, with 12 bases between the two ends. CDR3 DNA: TGTGCCAGCAGTTACTCGATCCAGCCAGGCTACAATGAGCAGTTCTTC. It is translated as CASSYSIQPGYNEQFF.

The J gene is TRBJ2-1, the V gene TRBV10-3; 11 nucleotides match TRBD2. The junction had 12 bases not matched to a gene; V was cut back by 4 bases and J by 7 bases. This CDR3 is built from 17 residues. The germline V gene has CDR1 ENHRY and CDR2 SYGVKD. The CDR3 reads CAISAGTTSGRPNEQFF. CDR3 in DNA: TGTGCCATCAGTGCCGGCACAACTAGCGGGAGACCGAATGAGCAGTTCTTC.

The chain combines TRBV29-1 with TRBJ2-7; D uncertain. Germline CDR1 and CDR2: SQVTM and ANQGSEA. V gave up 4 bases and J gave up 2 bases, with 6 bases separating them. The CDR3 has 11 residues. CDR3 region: CSVGQTYEQYF. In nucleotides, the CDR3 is TGCAGCGTTGGACAAACCTACGAGCAGTACTTC.

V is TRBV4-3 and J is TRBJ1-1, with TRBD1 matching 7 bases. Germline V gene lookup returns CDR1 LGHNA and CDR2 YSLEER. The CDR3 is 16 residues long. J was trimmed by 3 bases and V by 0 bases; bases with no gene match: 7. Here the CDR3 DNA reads TGCGCCAGCAGCCAAGATAGGAGGACAGGTGACACTGAAGCTTTCTTT. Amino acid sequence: CASSQDRRTGDTEAFF.

The chain's CDR3 is CASSSQGAGSHEQYF. CDR3 nucleotides: TGTGCCAGCAGTTCCCAGGGGGCAGGGTCCCACGAGCAGTACTTC. V usage is TRBV27 and J usage is TRBJ2-7; 8 bases agree with TRBD1. Trimming took 4 bases from V and 5 from J; bases not matched to a gene: 10. Germline CDR1 and CDR2: MNHEY and SMNVEV (reference sequence). The CDR3 contains 15 residues.

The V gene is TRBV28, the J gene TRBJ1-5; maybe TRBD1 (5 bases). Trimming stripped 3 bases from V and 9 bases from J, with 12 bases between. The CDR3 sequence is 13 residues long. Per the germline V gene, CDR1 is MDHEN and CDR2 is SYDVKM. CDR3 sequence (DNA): TGTGCCAGCAGTTTTAGGGGTAGTCGGCCCCAGCATTTT. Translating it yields CASSFRGSRPQHF.